Sequencing of this T cell receptor beta chain was carried out in a study of cytomegalovirus exposure and HLA in healthy donors. The PCR ran on 60 Vbeta and 13 Jbeta primers. Assay used: immunoSEQ multiplex PCR; TCRdb lists only in-frame clones, some missing. The repertoire includes around 210,000 clones, 82% of them detected once, and roughly 2.5% sits in the top ten. The CDR3 has 16 amino acids. V shed 2 bases and J shed 0 bases, with 11 bases lying between them. Germline values: CDR1 WNHNN, CDR2 SYGVQD (reference sequence). This TCR came from a woman aged 35 to 49 in good health and CMV-seronegative. The V gene is TRBV10-1, the J gene TRBJ2-1; D remains ambiguous. Sample: PBMCs. CDR3 sequence (DNA): TGCGCCAGCAGTGAGGGTCTCCTGAGCTCCTACAATGAGCAGTTCTTC. Translating gives CASSEGLLSSYNEQFF.